The rows below give T cell receptor beta chains drawn from one sample of a study of blood T cell repertoires in COVID-19. Assay used: immunoSEQ multiplex PCR; TCRdb lists only in-frame clones, some missing. The table includes approximately 140,000 clones, around 84% detected once. The sample was PBMCs or T cells enriched from blood (not recorded which). The receptors originated from a man between 35 and 55 years old with acute COVID-19. CDR3s include the opening cysteine and the closing phenylalanine or tryptophan. D genes are given only for firm matches. Clone size is shown for a subset of rows, as once, few, many or a class of expanded clone.

size	V	J	D	DNA	CDR3
once	TRBV28	TRBJ1-6	TRBD1	TGTGCCAGCAGATCCGGGACAGCCAGCTCCTATAATTCACCCCTCCACTTT	CASRSGTASSYNSPLHF
once	TRBV12-5	TRBJ1-6	NA	TGTGCTAGTGGTTTGGATTTGATTGGGGGGATCTCCTATAATTCACCCCTCCACTTT	CASGLDLIGGISYNSPLHF
NA	TRBV28	TRBJ2-7	NA	TGTGCCAGCAGTTCCCCCTCCCCCTACGAGCAGTACTTC	CASSSPSPYEQYF
NA	TRBV30	TRBJ1-3	TRBD1	TGTGCCTGGAGTGTACAGGGGACAGGGGGCCTGCCTGGAAACACCATATATTTT	CAWSVQGTGGLPGNTIYF
NA	TRBV28	TRBJ1-5	TRBD1	TGTGCCAGCAGGACGGGACAGGGTTATCAGCCCCAGCATTTT	CASRTGQGYQPQHF
NA	TRBV2	TRBJ1-5	TRBD1	TGTGCCAGCAGTCGTTTTGGGACAGGGGATCAGCCCCAGCATTTT	CASSRFGTGDQPQHF
once	TRBV2	TRBJ2-2	TRBD1	TGTGCCAGCAGTGAAGAAGGGACAGGGAACACCGGGGAGCTGTTTTTT	CASSEEGTGNTGELFF
few	TRBV7-3	TRBJ1-1	NA	TGTGCCAGCAGCCCCGGCGCGGGGACTGAAGCTTTCTTT	CASSPGAGTEAFF
NA	TRBV24-1	TRBJ2-3	TRBD2	TGTGCCACCAGTGACCCTAGCGGGGGTACAGATACGCAGTATTTT	CATSDPSGGTDTQYF
NA	TRBV11-2	TRBJ2-3	NA	TGTGCCAGCAGCTTAGACGGCAGGCGGGCGCAGTATTTT	CASSLDGRRAQYF
NA	TRBV28	TRBJ2-3	TRBD1	TGTGCCAGCACTCCCGGGGGGACAGGGTTTTTTGCAGATACGCAGTATTTT	CASTPGGTGFFADTQYF
NA	TRBV3-1/TRBV3-2	TRBJ2-3	TRBD2	TGTGCCAGCAGCCAAGATTTCGCGGGGGGGATAGATACGCAGTATTTT	CASSQDFAGGIDTQYF
once	TRBV18	TRBJ1-1	NA	TGTGCCAGCTCAGCCGGGGAGACCACTGAAGCTTTCTTT	CASSAGETTEAFF
NA	TRBV9	TRBJ2-2	NA	TGTGCCAGCAGCGTCCCCTCGGTATACGCGAACACCGGGGAGCTGTTTTTT	CASSVPSVYANTGELFF
NA	TRBV25-1	TRBJ2-3	TRBD1	TGTGCCTCACAGGGGAGCACAGATACGCAGTATTTT	CASQGSTDTQYF
NA	TRBV30	TRBJ1-1	NA	TGTGCCTGGACCACCAACAGTTACACTGAAGCTTTCTTT	CAWTTNSYTEAFF
NA	TRBV3-1/TRBV3-2	TRBJ2-2	NA	TGTGCCAGCAGCCAAGAAGTCGTTGAGGCGGAGGCTTGCCGGGAGCTGTTTTTT	CASSQEVVEAEACRELFF
NA	TRBV7-9	TRBJ1-5	TRBD1	TGTGCCAGCAGCCTTCCAGGGGGCCGTCAGCCCCAGCATTTT	CASSLPGGRQPQHF
NA	TRBV9	TRBJ2-7	TRBD1	TGTGCCAGCAGCGTAGGTTTGACAGGGTGGCGCGAGCAGTACTTC	CASSVGLTGWREQYF
NA	TRBV7-3	TRBJ2-3	TRBD1	TGTGCCAGCAGCTCCGGACAGGGGGAAACAGATACGCAGTATTTT	CASSSGQGETDTQYF
NA	TRBV7-9	TRBJ1-2	NA	TGTGCCAGCAGCCACGTGGGTACGGGGGATGGCTACACCTTC	CASSHVGTGDGYTF
NA	TRBV20-1	TRBJ2-5	TRBD1	TGCAGTGCTAGTCATCGACAGGGGTATCGGGAGACCCAGTACTTC	CSASHRQGYRETQYF
NA	TRBV6-6	TRBJ2-3	NA	TGTGCCAGCAGGTCCGACAGGTTCTTCACAGATACGCAGTATTTT	CASRSDRFFTDTQYF
NA	TRBV6-1	TRBJ2-1	TRBD1	TGTGCCAGCAGTGAAAGGACAGGGAATTCCTACAATGAGCAGTTCTTC	CASSERTGNSYNEQFF
NA	TRBV12-3/TRBV12-4	TRBJ1-1	NA	TGTGCCAGCAGTTTAGCGCGGGCAGAAGCTTTCTTT	CASSLARAEAFF
NA	TRBV19	TRBJ1-5	TRBD1	TGTGCCAGTAGTCCACAACAGGGGAGGAGCAATCAGCCCCAGCATTTT	CASSPQQGRSNQPQHF
NA	TRBV2	TRBJ2-5	NA	TGTGCCAGCGGCCCCAGTCACAGAATACAAGAGACCCAGTACTTC	CASGPSHRIQETQYF
NA	TRBV4-2	TRBJ2-3	TRBD2	TGTGCCAGCAGCCAAGAAAGGACTAGCGTCACAGATACGCAGTATTTT	CASSQERTSVTDTQYF
NA	TRBV27	TRBJ2-4	NA	TGTGCCAGCAGTTCCCCTACGGGGGCCAAAAACATTCAGTACTTC	CASSSPTGAKNIQYF
NA	TRBV5-1	TRBJ1-1	TRBD1	TGCGCCAGCAGCCCGACGACAGGGCTGGATGTGACTGAAGCTTTCTTT	CASSPTTGLDVTEAFF
few	TRBV19	TRBJ1-5	TRBD1	TGTGCCAGTAGTCCTAAGCCGGGACAGATATTTCATAGCAATCAGCCCCAGCATTTT	CASSPKPGQIFHSNQPQHF
NA	TRBV27	TRBJ2-1	TRBD2	TGTGCCAGCCGTCATTCTACTAGCGGGGTTTGGGATGAGCAGTTCTTC	CASRHSTSGVWDEQFF
NA	TRBV6-5	TRBJ2-2	TRBD1	TGTGCCAGCAGCTTACAGGGGGTGTACACCGGGGAGCTGTTTTTT	CASSLQGVYTGELFF
NA	TRBV18	TRBJ1-1	TRBD1	TGTGCCAGCTCACCCGTTGATACAGGGGGCATTGCTTTCTTT	CASSPVDTGGIAFF
NA	TRBV19	TRBJ1-5	NA	TGTGCCAGTAGTAGGCGACAGGCTCTCAATCAGCCCCAGCATTTT	CASSRRQALNQPQHF
NA	TRBV5-1	TRBJ1-2	NA	TGCGCCAGCAGCTTAAATGGGGGGAACTATGGCTACACCTTC	CASSLNGGNYGYTF
NA	TRBV4-1	TRBJ2-5	NA	TGCGCCAGCAGCCATGGGGGGACTCAAGAGACCCAGTACTTC	CASSHGGTQETQYF
NA	TRBV20-1	TRBJ1-1	NA	TGCAGTGCTAGTTCAGGGGCGCGGACTGAAGCTTTCTTT	CSASSGARTEAFF
NA	TRBV21-1	TRBJ1-4	NA	TGTGCCAGCAACCCGACGCGGGGAATCGAAAAACTGTTTTTT	CASNPTRGIEKLFF
NA	TRBV5-1	TRBJ1-3	NA	TGCGCCAGCAGCTTGGCGGGGGACTCTGGAAACACCATATATTTT	CASSLAGDSGNTIYF
NA	TRBV28	TRBJ2-4	TRBD2	TGTGCCAGCAGTTTCAGCGGGAGGGGAGAGGCCAAAAACATTCAGTACTTC	CASSFSGRGEAKNIQYF
NA	TRBV19	TRBJ1-5	NA	TGTCGCTGGACAGATAGCAATCAGCCCCAGCATTTT	CRWTDSNQPQHF
NA	TRBV6-5	TRBJ2-3	NA	TGTGCCAGCAGTTACTCGAAATGGGCAACAGATACGCAGTATTTT	CASSYSKWATDTQYF
NA	TRBV2	TRBJ1-6	TRBD1	TGTGCCAGCAGGGAACCGGGACAGGGGGCTAAGTCCCTCCACTTT	CASREPGQGAKSLHF
NA	TRBV2	TRBJ2-2	NA	TGTGCCAGCAGGCTAGGGATCCCGGGAACCGGGGAGCTGTTTTTT	CASRLGIPGTGELFF
NA	TRBV7-3	TRBJ2-5	TRBD2	TGTGCCAGCAGCCTAGCGGGCGGAGAGACCCAGTACTTC	CASSLAGGETQYF
NA	TRBV5-1	TRBJ2-5	NA	TGCGCCAGCAGCGCTGGGGGCTCACAAGAGACCCAGTACTTC	CASSAGGSQETQYF